Below, 26 T cell receptor beta chains from the same sample are listed, as sequenced in a study of T cells in Graves' hyperthyroidism and ophthalmopathy. The TCR beta CDR3 regions underwent amplification using RNA transcripts as the source. In the first-round RT-PCR of the TCR CDR3, the HTBI primer set was used. Each CDR3 protein is one row after TCRdb ran MiXCR on the multiplex PCR reads. Of 500,000 to 650,000 distinct CDR3 sequences listed, about 20% were seen once; the top ten hold less than 55%. Material for sequencing was blood. Receptors were obtained from a man aged 35-49 years with Graves' ophthalmopathy.

This clonotype occurred many times. The CDR3 reads CASSPTGAPTDTQYF. CDR3 DNA sequence: TGTGCCAGCAGCCCGACAGGGGCTCCCACAGATACGCAGTATTTT. V usage is TRBV28 and J usage is TRBJ2-3; 8 positions agree with TRBD1. The V segment lost 6 bases and the J segment 2 bases; nucleotides outside the gene matches: 7. The germline V gene has CDR1 MDHEN and CDR2 SYDVKM. There are 15 residues in the CDR3.

The V and J genes are TRBV3-1 and TRBJ1-2; 11 bases fit TRBD1. The junction had 6 bases not matched to a gene; V was cut back by 1 base and J by 2 bases. The CDR3 extends over 17 amino acids. Germline values: CDR1 LGHDT, CDR2 YNNKEL (reference sequence). CDR3 sequence: CASSQGTGGSLNYGYTF. For the CDR3, the DNA is TGTGCCAGCAGCCAAGGGACAGGGGGCTCCTTAAACTATGGCTACACCTTC.

At least ten counts were recorded for this clonotype. The rearrangement uses TRBV20-1 and TRBJ2-4; possibly TRBD2 for D (7 bases). There are 13 residues in the CDR3. Germline lookup yields CDR1 DFQATT and CDR2 SNEGSKA (reference sequence). The germline V and J ends were trimmed by 3 bases and 8 bases, with 14 bases remaining between them. The CDR3 sequence: CSASSGGGDIQYF. Written as DNA, the CDR3 is TGCAGTGCTAGCTCGGGGGGCGGGGACATTCAGTACTTC.

This clonotype has at least ten counts. The J gene is TRBJ2-7, the V gene TRBV15, with 13 bases identical to TRBD2. Germline loops: CDR1 LNHNV, CDR2 YYDKDF (reference sequence). The V segment lost 1 base and the J segment 6 bases; nucleotides outside the gene matches: 3. CDR3 length: 15 amino acids. The CDR3 DNA sequence: TGTGCCACCAGCAGAGGGACTAGCGGGAGTAGCGAGCAGTACTTC. This codes for CATSRGTSGSSEQYF.

This clonotype appeared a few times. The chain is built from TRBV3-1 and TRBJ2-5; D perhaps matches TRBD2 (6 bases). Germline CDR1 and CDR2: LGHDT and YNNKEL (reference sequence). V lost 6 bases and J lost 1, with 12 bases in between. The CDR3 extends over 14 amino acids. The CDR3 nucleotides read TGTGCCAGCAGGCAGGAGGGAGGCCAAGAGACCCAGTACTTC. This encodes CASRQEGGQETQYF.

This clonotype appeared a few times. The chain uses TRBV12-3 or TRBV12-4 and TRBJ1-6, with TRBD1 matching over 8 bases. Germline trimming cut 7 bases from V and 8 bases from J; bases unmatched to any gene: 10. CDR3 size: 15 residues. CDR3 amino acids: CASTRGQALDSPLHF. CDR3 sequence (DNA): TGTGCCAGCACACGGGGACAGGCCCTGGATTCACCCCTCCACTTT.

The table lists this clonotype with many counts. This chain joins TRBV20-1 and TRBJ2-7, with TRBD1 identical over 9 bases. V lost 5 bases to trimming and J lost 4 bases; unmatched junction nucleotides: 12. The germline V gene has CDR1 DFQATT and CDR2 SNEGSKA (reference sequence). The CDR3 has 15 amino acids. CDR3 DNA: TGCAGTGCTTTGGCCCCCGACAGGGGGGGTTACGAGCAGTACTTC. Amino acid sequence: CSALAPDRGGYEQYF.

This clonotype has just a few counts. This chain links TRBV5-6 with TRBJ1-1, with 9 bases aligning to TRBD1. V was clipped by 1 base and J by 1 base; unmatched bases: 5. From germline, CDR1 is SGHDT and CDR2 YYEEEE. The CDR3 spans 16 residues. CDR3 protein: CASSLSPGQGNTEAFF. As DNA, the CDR3 is TGTGCCAGCAGCTTGTCCCCGGGACAGGGGAACACTGAAGCTTTCTTT.

This clonotype appeared a few times. V gene TRBV2 combines with J gene TRBJ1-4; D unresolved. This CDR3 has 15 residues. Per germline, CDR1 SNHLY and CDR2 FYNNEI. V shed 7 bases and J shed 8 bases, with 20 bases lying between them. The CDR3 here is CASMESDRSWEKLFF. Here the CDR3 DNA reads TGTGCCAGCATGGAGTCCGATCGCAGTTGGGAAAAACTGTTTTTT.

With respect to this clonotype: One end of the junction is discordant with germline, which a read error may explain. The chain carries TRBV6-1 and TRBJ1-1; D may be TRBD1 (6 bases). This CDR3 contains 14 residues. Germline V CDR1 and CDR2: MNHNS, SASEGT. The CDR3 DNA reads as TGTGCCAGCAGCTTGGGGGGCCCGGGGACTGAAGCTCTCTTT. Translated, it gives CASSLGGPGTEALF.

This clonotype came up a few times. This chain links TRBV7-9 with TRBJ2-1, with TRBD1 matching 7 bases. J lost 7 bases, V lost 4 bases, and 10 bases had no gene match. Germline lookup yields CDR1 SEHNR and CDR2 FQNEAQ (reference sequence). The CDR3 is made up of 15 amino acids. Written as DNA, the CDR3 is TGTGCCAGCAGCTCTGCCCCCGACAGGGATAATGAGCAGTTCTTC. As protein: CASSSAPDRDNEQFF.

The J gene is TRBJ2-7, the V gene TRBV6-1; no clear D. V was pared by 8 bases and J by 0 bases, with 5 bases between. The CDR3 runs to 11 residues. Per the germline V gene, CDR1 is MNHNS and CDR2 is SASEGT. The CDR3 loop reads CASESSYEQYF. The CDR3 nucleotides read TGTGCCAGCGAAAGCTCCTACGAGCAGTACTTC.

This chain connects TRBV6-1 to TRBJ2-3, with D possibly TRBD2 on 6 matching bases. This CDR3 region has 17 residues. V was trimmed by 6 bases and J by 4 bases, leaving 23 bases between them. The germline V gene has CDR1 MNHNS and CDR2 SASEGT. The DNA for the CDR3 is TGTGCCAGCAGCCCTCTGACTAGACCCTTGGTAGCAGATACGCAGTATTTT. Translation gives CASSPLTRPLVADTQYF.

This clonotype was counted many times. This chain links TRBV30 with TRBJ1-2, with a tentative D call TRBD1 (6 bases). The CDR3 length is 14 residues. Trimming cost V 0 bases and J 8 bases, with 16 bases left between them. CDR1 and CDR2 (germline): GTSNPN, SVGIG (reference sequence). The CDR3 DNA reads as TGTGCCTGGAGTGTACGGTTGGGGGCGGAGGGCTACACCTTC. This encodes CAWSVRLGAEGYTF.

This clonotype was counted many times. The gene calls are TRBV12-3 or TRBV12-4 and TRBJ1-6; D call uncertain. CDR3 length equals 15 residues. V was pared by 6 bases and J by 6 bases, with 15 bases between. The CDR3 protein is CASSPVGLGNSPLHF. In DNA, the CDR3 is TGTGCCAGCAGCCCCGTAGGTCTTGGTAATTCACCCCTCCACTTT.

The rearrangement joins TRBV12-3 or TRBV12-4 to TRBJ1-2, with D perhaps matching TRBD1 (6 bases). The ends were cut back, 2 bases at V and 4 bases at J, with 14 bases in the middle. The CDR3 extends over 15 amino acids. In DNA, the CDR3 is TGTGCCAGCAGTTTATTCCGGGGGGCGGGCTATGGCTACACCTTC. This sequence encodes CASSLFRGAGYGYTF.

The genes are TRBV6-2 or TRBV6-3 and TRBJ2-1; D may match TRBD1 or TRBD2 (6 bases each). Germline V gene data show CDR1 as MNHEY and CDR2 as SVGEGT. CDR3 length: 15 amino acids. Trimming shortened V by 7 bases and J by 6 bases, and 19 bases separated the two germline ends. Written as DNA, the CDR3 is TGTGCCAGCACCCTCCGGGGGCTCTTGTGCAATGAGCAGTTCTTC. This gives the protein CASTLRGLLCNEQFF.

The chain links TRBV6-1 to TRBJ2-5; tentatively, D is TRBD2 (6 bases). Germline values: CDR1 MNHNS, CDR2 SASEGT. This CDR3 is built from 14 residues. Trimming stripped 2 bases from V and 7 bases from J, with 14 bases between. CDR3 DNA sequence: TGTGCCAGCAGTGAACCGTTTTTCGGGGGGACCCAGTACTTC. This codes for CASSEPFFGGTQYF.

This clonotype has just a few counts. This sequence joins TRBV20-1 and TRBJ1-2, with a tentative D call TRBD1 (6 bases). Germline V gene data show CDR1 as DFQATT and CDR2 as SNEGSKA (reference sequence). This CDR3 region has 14 residues. Between the trimmed V and J ends, which lost 5 bases and 2 bases, there was a span of 15 bases. In nucleotides, the CDR3 is TGCAGTGCTGCGATGGGACAATTCAACTATGGCTACACCTTC. Translating gives CSAAMGQFNYGYTF.

In this sample, this clonotype turned up many times. The chain links TRBV28 to TRBJ2-7, with 11 nucleotides matching TRBD1. Unmatched junction bases numbered 4, after V lost 4 bases and J lost 5 bases. This CDR3 contains 14 residues. Germline CDR1 MDHEN, CDR2 SYDVKM. The CDR3 coding sequence is TGTGCCAGCAGTTGGGACAGGGGGTACAACGAGCAGTACTTC. Its translation is CASSWDRGYNEQYF.

CDR3: CSVKVDWRSGIDTQYF. The CDR3 nucleotides read TGCAGCGTTAAGGTCGACTGGAGGTCGGGGATCGATACGCAGTATTTT. The chain has TRBV29-1 and TRBJ2-3; a possible D gene is TRBD2 (5 bases). The length of the CDR3 is 16 residues. V was shortened by 5 bases and J by 6 bases, with 24 bases between the two germline ends. Germline CDR1 and CDR2: SQVTM and ANQGSEA.

This clonotype was seen more than once but under ten times. The rearrangement uses TRBV20-1 and TRBJ1-3; tentative D call: TRBD1 (5 bases). Trimming took 0 bases from V and 4 from J, leaving 13 bases between them. CDR1 is DFQATT and CDR2 is SNEGSKA in the germline V gene (reference sequence). The CDR3 totals 15 residues. CDR3 DNA: TGCAGTGCTAGAGATGGTGGGGGATCCGGAAACACCATATATTTT. This sequence encodes CSARDGGGSGNTIYF.

Regarding this clonotype: The junction differs from germline at one of its ends, possibly a read error. The gene calls are TRBV20-1 and TRBJ1-5; 8 bases align to TRBD1. CDR1 DFQATT and CDR2 SNEGSKA come from the germline V gene (reference sequence). The CDR3 sequence is 16 residues long. The DNA of the CDR3 is TGCGGTGCCCCCCAGGCACAGGGGGTTAGCAATCAGCCCCAGCATTTT. It specifies CGAPQAQGVSNQPQHF.

The chain uses TRBV6-2 or TRBV6-3 and TRBJ2-5, with 7 bases lining up with TRBD1. V gave up 7 bases and J gave up 0 bases; unmatched junction bases: 11. Germline values: CDR1 MNHEY, CDR2 SVGEGT. The CDR3 contains 16 residues. The CDR3 coding sequence is TGTGCCAGCACTCCACGGGACAGACTCTACCAAGAGACCCAGTACTTC. Translating gives CASTPRDRLYQETQYF.

In this sample, this clonotype turned up many times. V usage is TRBV30 and J usage is TRBJ2-3; 8 bases align to TRBD2. This CDR3 is built from 13 residues. V lost 7 bases to trimming and J lost 1 base; unmatched junction nucleotides: 4. Germline V lookup: CDR1 GTSNPN, CDR2 SVGIG (reference sequence). The CDR3 sequence: CASGGEGTDTQYF. DNA of the CDR3: TGTGCCTCGGGGGGGGAAGGCACAGATACGCAGTATTTT. Looking up the rest from reference TRBV30 and TRBJ2-3 gives the full variable domain: SQTIHQWPATLVQPVGSPLSLECTVEGTSNPNLYWYRQAAGRGLQLLFYSVGIGQISSEVPQNLSASRPQDRQFILSSKKLLLSDSGFYLCASGGEGTDTQYFGPGTRLTVL.

This clonotype was found a few times. V is TRBV3-1 and J is TRBJ2-1, with TRBD2 matching over 12 bases. V shed 6 bases and J 14 bases; nucleotides not matched to a gene: 5. This CDR3 has 12 amino acids. Germline V gene sequence: CDR1 LGHDT, CDR2 YNNKEL (reference sequence). The CDR3 DNA sequence: TGTGCCAGCAGGCCTAGCGGGGGGGTAAAGTTCTTC. Protein: CASRPSGGVKFF.